The 6 T cell receptor beta chains below all came from one sample that was sequenced in a study of lymphopenia after photon versus proton radiotherapy. This table comes from immunoSEQ multiplex PCR, and its TCRdb copy is limited to in-frame clones, with some not included. The sample yields about 83,000 clones, more than 70% seen once. The specimen was peripheral blood, collected from a patient treated with proton-based radiotherapy. All receptors come from a man in his sixties with pancreatic cancer.

The rearrangement links TRBV19 to TRBJ2-7, with 9 bases that match TRBD1. The CDR3 runs 16 residues. Germline V gene sequence: CDR1 LNHDA, CDR2 SQIVND (reference sequence). Trimming at V came to 7 bases and at J to 3 bases, leaving 13 bases not matched to a gene. In DNA, the CDR3 is TGTGCCAGTACCGCCGAGTGGGGGACAGGGAACTACGAGCAGTACTTC. Protein product: CASTAEWGTGNYEQYF. The full variable domain, in which reference TRBV19 and TRBJ2-7 provide the parts outside the CDR3, is DGGITQSPKYLFRKEGQNVTLSCEQNLNHDAMYWYRQDPGQGLRLIYYSQIVNDFQKGDIAEGYSVSREKKESFPLTVTSAQKNPTAFYLCASTAEWGTGNYEQYFGPGTRLTVT.

This clone has a single count. The CDR3 DNA is TGTGCCAGCAGTTTGGACGGTCAGAGCTCTGGAAACACCATATATTTT. Encoded protein: CASSLDGQSSGNTIYF. The chain uses TRBV6-6 and TRBJ1-3; D ambiguous. Germline V gives CDR1 MNHNY, CDR2 SVGAGI (reference sequence). This CDR3 contains 16 residues. With 4 bases removed from V and 0 bases from J, the gap between germline ends came to 13 bases.

J is TRBJ2-2 and V is TRBV28, with D possibly being TRBD1 or TRBD2 (5 bases each). Germline V gives CDR1 MDHEN, CDR2 SYDVKM. The V and J ends lost 9 bases and 0 bases respectively, with 14 bases between them. There are 15 residues in the CDR3. CDR3 bases: TGTGCCAGTGGACCCGGGACCACGAACACCGGGGAGCTGTTTTTT. Translating gives CASGPGTTNTGELFF.

The gene calls are TRBV29-1 and TRBJ2-2; 7 bases map to TRBD1. Germline V lookup: CDR1 SQVTM, CDR2 ANQGSEA. V dropped 6 bases and J dropped 2; count of bases not matched to a gene: 6. The CDR3 spans 14 residues. CDR3 nucleotides: TGCAGCGTGAAGACAGGGATTAACACCGGGGAGCTGTTTTTT. It yields the protein CSVKTGINTGELFF.

V gene TRBV18 combines with J gene TRBJ1-1; TRBD1 aligns across 8 bases. CDR3 length: 14 amino acids. Germline CDR1 is KGHSH and CDR2 is LQKENI. The V segment lost 4 bases and the J segment 0 bases; nucleotides outside the gene matches: 1. CDR3 sequence reads: CASSLQGVNTEAFF. The CDR3 nucleotides are TGTGCCAGCTCACTACAGGGGGTGAACACTGAAGCTTTCTTT.

This clone has just a few counts. The gene calls are TRBV11-2 and TRBJ2-7; 7 bases match TRBD2. The ends lost 0 bases at V and 2 bases at J; junction bases unmatched: 10. Germline assignment: CDR1 SGHAT and CDR2 FQNNGV. The CDR3 is 17 residues long. The CDR3 spells CASSLDTIAGQAYEQYF. The CDR3 DNA follows: TGTGCCAGCAGCTTAGATACGATAGCGGGCCAAGCCTACGAGCAGTACTTC. Looking up the rest from reference TRBV11-2 and TRBJ2-7 gives the full variable domain: EAGVAQSPRYKIIEKRQSVAFWCNPISGHATLYWYQQILGQGPKLLIQFQNNGVVDDSQLPKDRFSAERLKGVDSTLKIQPAKLEDSAVYLCASSLDTIAGQAYEQYFGPGTRLTVT.